This T cell receptor (beta chain) was sequenced during a study of cytomegalovirus exposure and HLA in healthy donors. Profiling relied on immunoSEQ multiplex PCR, and the TCRdb table lists in-frame clones only, not all of them. The sample lists over 60,000 clones; 95% were seen once. Germline V gives CDR1 ENHRY, CDR2 SYGVKD. Trimming removed 11 bases from V and 0 bases from J, with 13 bases in between. This CDR3 spans 13 amino acids. The receptor was isolated from a man aged 18 to 35 in good health and CMV-seronegative. The sequenced material came from PBMCs. The chain joins TRBV10-3 to TRBJ1-1; D is ambiguous. The CDR3 sequence: CAFRRSLNTEAFF. The CDR3 nucleotides are TGTGCCTTCCGGAGAAGTTTGAACACTGAAGCTTTCTTT.